This TCR beta chain was sequenced for a study of coeliac disease. About the research overall: Each coeliac patient was active, refractory type I, or diet-controlled. Overall study findings and caveats: Active celiac intraepithelial and lamina propria samples had lower TRB and TRG clonality than control samples. According to the authors, this method cannot detect gliadin-specific T cells in an unbiased way. Few TRB amino acid sequences were shared between samples; most were unique.

Sequencing was performed with immunoSEQ multiplex PCR; in TCRdb, only in-frame clones are kept and a portion is missing. The sample records 5,500 to 7,000 clones, approximately 70% being singletons. There are 16 residues in the CDR3. Germline assignment: CDR1 SGHAT and CDR2 FQNNGV. Losses at the gene ends were 1 base for V and 9 bases for J; bases not matched to a gene: 9. This clone is medium-sized within its sample. Antigen: not known. This chain joins TRBV11-2 and TRBJ2-5, with TRBD2 matching 12 bases. The receptor was isolated from a man in his fifties or sixties with active celiac disease. The material sequenced was lamina propria lymphocytes from the gut. The CDR3 spells CASSLATSGGAVAQYF. The CDR3 DNA is TGTGCCAGCAGCTTAGCGACTAGCGGGGGAGCCGTGGCCCAGTACTTC.